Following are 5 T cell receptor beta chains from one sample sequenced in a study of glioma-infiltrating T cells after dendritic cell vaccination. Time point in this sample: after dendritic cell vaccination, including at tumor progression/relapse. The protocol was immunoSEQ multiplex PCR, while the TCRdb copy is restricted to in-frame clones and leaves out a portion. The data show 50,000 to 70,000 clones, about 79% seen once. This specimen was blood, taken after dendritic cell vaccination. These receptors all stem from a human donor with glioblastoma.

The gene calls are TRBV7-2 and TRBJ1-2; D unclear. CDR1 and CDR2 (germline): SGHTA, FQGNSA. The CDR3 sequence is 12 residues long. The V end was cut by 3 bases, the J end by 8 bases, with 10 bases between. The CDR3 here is CASSLPVRGYTF. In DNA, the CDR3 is TGTGCCAGCAGCTTGCCTGTGAGAGGCTACACCTTC. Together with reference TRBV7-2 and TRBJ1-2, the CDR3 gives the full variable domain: GAGVSQSPSNKVTEKGKDVELRCDPISGHTALYWYRQSLGQGLEFLIYFQGNSAPDKSGLPSDRFSAERTGGSVSTLTIQRTQQEDSAVYLCASSLPVRGYTFGSGTRLTVV.

CDR3 region: CASSPDRGNEKLFF. The CDR3 DNA reads as TGCGCCAGCAGCCCGGACAGGGGAAATGAAAAACTGTTTTTT. The genes are TRBV4-3 and TRBJ1-4, with 9 bases aligning to TRBD1. Germline V gene sequence: CDR1 LGHNA, CDR2 YSLEER. Trimming cost V 4 bases and J 5 bases; bases outside gene matches: 2. The CDR3 extends over 14 amino acids.

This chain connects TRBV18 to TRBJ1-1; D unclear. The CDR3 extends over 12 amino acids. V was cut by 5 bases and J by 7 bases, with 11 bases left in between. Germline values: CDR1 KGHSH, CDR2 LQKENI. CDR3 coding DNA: TGTGCCAGCTCAGAAGGACTGCTTGAAGCTTTCTTT. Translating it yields CASSEGLLEAFF.

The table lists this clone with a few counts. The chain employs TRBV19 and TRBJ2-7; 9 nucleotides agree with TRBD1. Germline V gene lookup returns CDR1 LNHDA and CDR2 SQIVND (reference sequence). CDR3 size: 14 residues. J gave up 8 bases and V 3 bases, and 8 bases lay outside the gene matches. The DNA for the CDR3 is TGTGCCAGTAGTATGGGACAGGGCCCATATCAGCAGTACTTC. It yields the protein CASSMGQGPYQQYF.

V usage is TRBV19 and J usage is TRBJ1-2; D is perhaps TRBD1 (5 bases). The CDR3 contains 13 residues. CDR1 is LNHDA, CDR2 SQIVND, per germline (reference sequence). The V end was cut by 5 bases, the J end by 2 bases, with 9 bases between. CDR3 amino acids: CASSLTANYGYTF. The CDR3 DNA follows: TGTGCCAGTAGTTTGACAGCGAACTATGGCTACACCTTC. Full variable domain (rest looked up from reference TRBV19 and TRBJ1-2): DGGITQSPKYLFRKEGQNVTLSCEQNLNHDAMYWYRQDPGQGLRLIYYSQIVNDFQKGDIAEGYSVSREKKESFPLTVTSAQKNPTAFYLCASSLTANYGYTFGSGTRLTVV.